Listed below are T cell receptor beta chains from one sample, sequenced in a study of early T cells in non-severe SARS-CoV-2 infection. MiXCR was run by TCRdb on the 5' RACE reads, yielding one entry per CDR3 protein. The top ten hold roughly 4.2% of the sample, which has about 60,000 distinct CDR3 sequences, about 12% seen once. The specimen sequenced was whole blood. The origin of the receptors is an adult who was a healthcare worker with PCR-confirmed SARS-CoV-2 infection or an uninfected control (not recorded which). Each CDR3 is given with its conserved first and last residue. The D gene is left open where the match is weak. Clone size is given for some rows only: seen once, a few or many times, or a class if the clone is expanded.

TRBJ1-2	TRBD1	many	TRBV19	TGTGCCAGTACCAGGAGGAAGACAGGGCTAGGGCAATATGGCTACACCTTC	CASTRRKTGLGQYGYTF
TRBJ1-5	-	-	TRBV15	TGTGCCACCAGCAGGGACTATCAGCCCCAGCATTTT	CATSRDYQPQHF
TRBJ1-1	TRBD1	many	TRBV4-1	TGCGCCAGCAGCCAGGCACAGGGGGCGAACACTGAAGCTTTCTTT	CASSQAQGANTEAFF
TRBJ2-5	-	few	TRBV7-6	TGTGCCAGCAGCCCTATAGATGGGATCGGGGAGACCCAGTACTTC	CASSPIDGIGETQYF
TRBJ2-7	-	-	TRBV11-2	TGTGCCAGCAGGATCCTTTACGAGCAGTACTTC	CASRILYEQYF
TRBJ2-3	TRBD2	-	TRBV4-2	TGTGCCAGCAGCCAAGAACTAGCGGGGGGGCCAGATACGCAGTATTTT	CASSQELAGGPDTQYF
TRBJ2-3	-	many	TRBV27	TGTGCCAGCAAATTAGGGAGTTGGGGCACAGATACGCAGTATTTT	CASKLGSWGTDTQYF
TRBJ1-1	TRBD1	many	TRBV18	TGTGCCAGCTCACCGACAGGGTGGGCTGAAGCTTTCTTT	CASSPTGWAEAFF
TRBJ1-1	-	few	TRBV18	TGTGCCAGCTCACCTAGGGGACAAATCGAAGCTTTCTTT	CASSPRGQIEAFF
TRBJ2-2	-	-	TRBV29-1	TGCAGCGTTTACACCGGGGAGCTGTTTTTT	CSVYTGELFF
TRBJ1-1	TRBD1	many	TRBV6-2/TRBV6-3	TGTGCCAGCAGTTTGACAGGGGGCTCGGGCACTGAAGCTTTCTTT	CASSLTGGSGTEAFF
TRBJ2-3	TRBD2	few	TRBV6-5	TGTGCCAGCAGTTACCAGATACTAGCGGGGGGTAACACAGATACGCAGTATTTT	CASSYQILAGGNTDTQYF
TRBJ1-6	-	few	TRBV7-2	TGTGCCAGCAGCTTATACCTCACCGAGGGTGCTTCACCCCTCCACTTT	CASSLYLTEGASPLHF
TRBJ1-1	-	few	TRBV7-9	TGTGCCAGCAGCTCCGACTCGAGGGACACTGAAGCTTTCTTT	CASSSDSRDTEAFF
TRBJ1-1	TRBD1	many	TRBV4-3	TGCGCCAGCAGCCAAGCCCGGACAGGGTTTGAAGCTTTCTTT	CASSQARTGFEAFF
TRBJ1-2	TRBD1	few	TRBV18	TGTGCCAGCTCACCACGGGACAGAATACTCCGGGGCTACACCTTC	CASSPRDRILRGYTF
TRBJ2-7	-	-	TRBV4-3	TGCGCCAGCAGCCAGGGACGGTCCTACGAGCAGTACTTC	CASSQGRSYEQYF
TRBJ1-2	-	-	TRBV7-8	TGTGCCAGCACCTTCGACCTTAACTATGGCTACACCTTC	CASTFDLNYGYTF
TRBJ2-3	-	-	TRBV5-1	TGCGCCAGCAGCTTGTATAGCAGTAGCACAGATACGCAGTATTTT	CASSLYSSSTDTQYF
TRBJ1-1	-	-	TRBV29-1	TGCAGCGTTGCGAGTTACAGACCGAACACTGAAGCTTTCTTT	CSVASYRPNTEAFF
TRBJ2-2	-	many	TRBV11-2	TGTGCCAGCAGCTTAGCACCGGGCGCGAACACCGGGGAGCTGTTTTTT	CASSLAPGANTGELFF
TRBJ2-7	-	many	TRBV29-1	TGCAGCGTCGTTAGTAGCGAGCAGTACTTC	CSVVSSEQYF
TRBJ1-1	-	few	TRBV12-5	TGTGCTAGTGGTCCGGGACCGCCGATGAACACTGAAGCTTTCTTT	CASGPGPPMNTEAFF
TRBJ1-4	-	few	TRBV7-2	TGTGCCAGCAGATCTTATCAGGGCACTAATGAAAAACTGTTTTTT	CASRSYQGTNEKLFF
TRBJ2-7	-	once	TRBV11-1	TGTGCCAGCAGCCCCTCGGGCAGGATATACGAGCAGTACTTC	CASSPSGRIYEQYF